This TCR beta chain was captured in a study of cytomegalovirus exposure and HLA in healthy donors. The PCR was carried out with 60 Vbeta primers and 13 Jbeta primers. TCRdb's copy holds only in-frame clones and misses some; the assay was immunoSEQ multiplex PCR. This table has a few hundred thousand clones, about 80% appearing once. The length of the CDR3 is 17 residues. Germline CDR1 is SEHNR and CDR2 is FQNEAQ (reference sequence). Study-wide results and caveats: Later analysis placed DRB1 highest and HLA-C lowest in TCR association rates, which differed by HLA locus.

As regards this clone: The antigen is not known. One junction end does not reproduce the germline sequence, and a read error may be involved.

This chain uses TRBV7-9 with TRBJ1-4; perhaps TRBD1 as D (6 bases). This TCR was recovered from a girl between 10 and 17 years old in good health and CMV-seronegative. The sequenced sample was PBMCs. DNA for the CDR3: TGTTCCAGCAGCTTAGCTACAGGGTCGGTAGCTAATGAAAAACTGTTTTTT. It encodes CSSSLATGSVANEKLFF.